The clone carrying this T cell receptor beta chain was recorded a few times. These data are taken from a study of blood T cell repertoires in COVID-19. Clones were sequenced by immunoSEQ multiplex PCR, and TCRdb holds only the in-frame ones, with some missing. This repertoire shows around 180,000 clones, roughly 82% found once; its top ten account for 8% to 10%. The length of the CDR3 is 17 residues. Germline loops: CDR1 SGDLS, CDR2 YYNGEE. Between the trimmed V and J ends, which lost 5 bases and 4 bases, there was a span of 22 bases. This TCR came from a woman aged 25 to 39 who had recovered from COVID-19. V gene TRBV9 combines with J gene TRBJ1-3, with unresolved D. What was sequenced was PBMCs or T cells enriched from blood (not recorded which). CDR3 sequence: CASSGNPQVTPGNTIYF. DNA of the CDR3: TGTGCCAGCAGTGGAAATCCCCAGGTAACTCCCGGAAACACCATATATTTT. The full variable domain, its missing parts supplied by reference TRBV9 and TRBJ1-3, is DSGVTQTPKHLITATGQRVTLRCSPRSGDLSVYWYQQSLDQGLQFLIQYYNGEERAKGNILERFSAQQFPDLHSELNLSSLELGDSALYFCASSGNPQVTPGNTIYFGEGSWLTVV.